This entry concerns a single TCR beta chain. What it binds is not known. One junction end does not reproduce the germline sequence, and a read error may be involved. The data derive from a study of T cell responses to AZD1222 COVID-19 vaccine. Germline-derived CDR1 and CDR2 are KGHDR and SFDVKD. The CDR3 spans 12 residues. Assay used: immunoSEQ multiplex PCR; TCRdb lists only in-frame clones, some missing. The sample includes around 150,000 clones, roughly 92% seen only once; the top ten take approximately 4.8%. Study-wide findings and caveats: Unmutated regions of variants are reportedly targeted by nearly half of spike-specific TCRs. Repertoire sampling happened only post peak T cell response. Among the donors, most were white British and more were female, and clonal diversity was possibly underestimated. Spike-wide coverage was observed for vaccine-associated CD4 TCRs, with dominant responses at 160-218 and 743-854.

This clonotype originated in an adult in good health. The sequencing here drew on peripheral blood, taken on day 0 of AZD1222 vaccination. The rearrangement links TRBV24-1 to TRBJ1-3, with a possible D match to TRBD1 (6 bases). The CDR3 region is CATSDLQGTGNF. The CDR3 DNA is TGTGCCACCAGTGATTTGCAAGGTACAGGGAATTTT.